This entry lists 12 T cell receptor beta chains sequenced from one sample in a study of blood T cell repertoires in COVID-19. Clones were sequenced by immunoSEQ multiplex PCR, and TCRdb holds only the in-frame ones, with some missing. The profile shows about 160,000 clones, around nine tenths of them singletons. The sample taken for sequencing was peripheral blood. The receptors shown here come from a woman in her 70s with COVID-19, enrolled during active disease.

The count of this clone is one. The chain employs TRBV19 and TRBJ1-6; 10 nucleotides align to TRBD1. The CDR3 extends over 15 amino acids. Per the germline V gene, CDR1 is LNHDA and CDR2 is SQIVND (reference sequence). Trimming removed 7 bases from V and 10 bases from J; junction bases left unmatched: 10. The CDR3 loop is CASTPPGQGGSPLHF. The CDR3, as DNA: TGTGCCAGTACCCCCCCCGGACAGGGGGGGTCACCCCTCCACTTT.

CDR3 sequence reads: CASSTGQTYEQYF. In DNA, the CDR3 is TGTGCCAGCTCAACGGGACAGACCTACGAGCAGTACTTC. The rearrangement uses TRBV18 and TRBJ2-7; TRBD1 agrees at 7 bases. Germline V gene sequence: CDR1 KGHSH, CDR2 LQKENI. Losses at the gene ends were 5 bases for V and 2 bases for J; bases not matched to a gene: 3. The length of the CDR3 is 13 residues.

The chain couples TRBV27 to TRBJ1-1; D remains unclear. V was trimmed by 0 bases and J by 2 bases, leaving 13 bases between them. This CDR3 contains 16 residues. Germline-derived CDR1 and CDR2 are MNHEY and SMNVEV (reference sequence). The CDR3 loop is CASSLSGSDKNTEAFF. The CDR3 DNA is TGTGCCAGCAGTTTATCGGGGAGTGATAAAAACACTGAAGCTTTCTTT.

V and J are TRBV27 and TRBJ1-5; 7 bases are a match to TRBD1. The CDR3 is 15 amino acids. Germline V gene lookup returns CDR1 MNHEY and CDR2 SMNVEV (reference sequence). V lost 6 bases and J lost 4; bases outside the gene matches: 9. CDR3 DNA: TGTGCCAGCAGCCTAGGGGGCGCCCTAAATCAGCCCCAGCATTTT. Protein product: CASSLGGALNQPQHF.

V gene TRBV24-1 combines with J gene TRBJ2-5; 12 bases align to TRBD2. Germline V gene sequence: CDR1 KGHDR, CDR2 SFDVKD. Trimming removed 6 bases from V and 1 base from J; junction bases left unmatched: 8. The CDR3 contains 17 residues. CDR3 residues: CATSHSLAGGRQETQYF. The CDR3, as DNA: TGTGCCACCAGTCACTCCCTAGCGGGGGGGCGCCAAGAGACCCAGTACTTC.

CDR3 bases: TGCGCCAGCACCCGGGGGGGCACTGAAGCTTTCTTT. This translates into CASTRGGTEAFF. This sequence joins TRBV5-1 and TRBJ1-1; D perhaps matches TRBD1 (5 bases). The germline V gene has CDR1 SGHRS and CDR2 YFSETQ. V dropped 6 bases and J dropped 4 bases, with 10 bases sitting between them. CDR3 size: 12 residues.

This rearrangement joins TRBV25-1 to TRBJ2-1, with TRBD1 matching 10 bases. The germline CDR1 and CDR2 sequences are MGHDK and SYGVNS. V was clipped by 2 bases and J by 5 bases; unmatched bases: 3. This CDR3 spans 15 amino acids. The DNA of the CDR3 is TGTGCCAGCAGTGAAGGGACAGGGGATAACAATGAGCAGTTCTTC. Residues: CASSEGTGDNNEQFF.

The chain links TRBV28 to TRBJ1-5, with D perhaps matching TRBD1 (5 bases). The V end was cut by 5 bases, the J end by 6 bases, with 17 bases between. The CDR3 length is 15 residues. Germline loops: CDR1 MDHEN, CDR2 SYDVKM. The CDR3 DNA follows: TGTGCCAGCAGTCCCGCCCTTCAGGGCGGTCAGCCCCAGCATTTT. Encoded protein: CASSPALQGGQPQHF. Supplemented by reference TRBV28 and TRBJ1-5, the full variable domain reads DVKVTQSSRYLVKRTGEKVFLECVQDMDHENMFWYRQDPGLGLRLIYFSYDVKMKEKGDIPEGYSVSREKKERFSLILESASTNQTSMYLCASSPALQGGQPQHFGDGTRLSIL.

The rearrangement links TRBV19 to TRBJ1-5, with D possibly TRBD1 on 5 matching bases. The CDR3 has 15 residues. V lost 4 bases and J lost 7, with 17 bases in between. Germline V lookup: CDR1 LNHDA, CDR2 SQIVND (reference sequence). The CDR3 spells CASSNPGGSRQPQHF. The DNA for the CDR3 is TGTGCCAGTAGTAACCCGGGGGGGTCGCGGCAGCCCCAGCATTTT.

In this sample, this clone turned up a few times. This sequence joins TRBV27 and TRBJ1-5; D is uncertain. V lost 5 bases and J lost 3, with 11 bases in between. The CDR3 covers 14 residues. Germline V lookup: CDR1 MNHEY, CDR2 SMNVEV (reference sequence). CDR3 bases: TGTGCCAGCAGTCTAGCCGGTTTCAATCAGCCCCAGCATTTT. As protein: CASSLAGFNQPQHF.

V and J are TRBV2 and TRBJ1-1; TRBD1 is a possible D gene (6 bases). The germline V gene encodes CDR1 SNHLY and CDR2 FYNNEI. The CDR3 consists of 13 residues. Trimming removed 7 bases from V and 3 bases from J, with 12 bases in between. The CDR3 DNA is TGTGCCAGCACTCCGGGACAACACACTGAAGCTTTCTTT. It yields the protein CASTPGQHTEAFF.

This chain joins TRBV28 and TRBJ2-5, with 13 positions matching TRBD2. In germline, CDR1 is MDHEN, CDR2 SYDVKM. This CDR3 region has 16 residues. The trim removed 6 bases at V and 4 bases at J, leaving 8 bases unmatched. The CDR3 sequence: CASSPGTSGAVETQYF. The CDR3 nucleotides are TGTGCCAGCAGCCCTGGGACTAGCGGGGCTGTAGAGACCCAGTACTTC.